This T cell receptor beta chain was recovered during a study of T-cell reconstitution after alpha-beta-depleted transplantation in children. This clonotype showed up many times. The antigen remains unidentified. For TCRbeta, the library was prepared with unique molecular identifiers. Using its own MiXCR run on the PCR reads, TCRdb lists one record per CDR3 protein. The sample contains around 440,000 distinct CDR3 sequences, about 10% of which appear only once. General study results and limits: After transplant, at about two months, alpha-beta T cells were reportedly derived from several hundred expanded graft clones. At one year after transplant, newly produced T cells mostly accounted for T-cell counts and diversity. Day-60 TCRbeta diversity that was high in some patients was derived from surviving recipient T cells and thymic progenitors.

This CDR3 spans 14 amino acids. Trimming took 3 bases from V and 3 from J; bases not matched to a gene: 5. CDR1 and CDR2 (germline): SGHRS, YFSETQ. This clonotype originated in a child aged 2 to 15 with inherited bone marrow failure, due to receive a stem cell transplant. The sample consisted of PBMCs, taken before TCRalphabeta/CD19-depleted stem cell transplant. The gene calls are TRBV5-1 and TRBJ2-7, with 8 bases that match TRBD1. The chain's CDR3 is CASSSQGAGYEQYF. The CDR3 nucleotides read TGCGCCAGCAGCTCCCAGGGGGCAGGCTACGAGCAGTACTTC.